This TCR beta chain was recovered during a study of cytomegalovirus exposure and HLA in healthy donors. Looking at the study overall: Of all 370 or so donors who were genotyped, roughly 83% belonged to the Caucasian-associated ancestry cluster.

The PCR contained 60 Vbeta and 13 Jbeta primers. The assay was immunoSEQ multiplex PCR, and TCRdb's table has in-frame clones only and misses some. This table lists about 42,000 clones. Germline V lookup: CDR1 SGHRS, CDR2 YFSETQ. The CDR3 spans 14 residues. Trimming stripped 4 bases from V and 3 bases from J, with 14 bases between. Of note for this clone: Antigen specificity is unknown.

Study findings and constraints: Association of a missense DCLRE1C variant with TCR beta V- and J-gene trimming was reported in a later analysis. In a later analysis, DRB1 alleles had the most associated TCRs; HLA-C alleles the fewest. Available immune exposure information was restricted to CMV serostatus only.

The receptor's source is a man under 40 in good health and CMV-seronegative. This chain uses TRBV5-1 with TRBJ2-7; TRBD1 is a possible D gene (6 bases). The sample taken for sequencing was PBMCs. CDR3 loop: CASSTRQASYEQYF. The CDR3 nucleotides read TGCGCCAGCAGCACCCGACAGGCGAGCTACGAGCAGTACTTC.